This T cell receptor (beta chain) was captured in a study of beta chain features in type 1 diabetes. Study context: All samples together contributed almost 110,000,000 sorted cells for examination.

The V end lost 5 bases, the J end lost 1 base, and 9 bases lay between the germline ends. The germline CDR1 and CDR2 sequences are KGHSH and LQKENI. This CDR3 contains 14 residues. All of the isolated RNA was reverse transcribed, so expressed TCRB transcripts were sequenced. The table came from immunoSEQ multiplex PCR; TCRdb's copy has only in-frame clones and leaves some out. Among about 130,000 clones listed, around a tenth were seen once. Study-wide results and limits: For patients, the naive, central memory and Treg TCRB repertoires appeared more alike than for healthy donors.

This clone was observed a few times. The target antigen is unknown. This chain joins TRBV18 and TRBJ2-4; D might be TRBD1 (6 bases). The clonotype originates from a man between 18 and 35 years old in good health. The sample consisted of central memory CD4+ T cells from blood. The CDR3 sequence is CASSGQGAKNIQYF. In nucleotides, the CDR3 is TGTGCCAGCTCAGGCCAGGGGGCCAAAAACATTCAGTACTTC.